Described below is a single T cell receptor (beta chain) sequence and its context. The CDR3 has 16 amino acids. CDR1 is MDHEN and CDR2 is SYDVKM in the germline V gene. V was trimmed by 3 bases and J by 3 bases, leaving 12 bases between them. As processed by the authors: Cell counts per sample came from amplifying reference gene primers. Profiling relied on immunoSEQ multiplex PCR, and the TCRdb table lists in-frame clones only, not all of them. The V and J calls and clone size are taken from that table; D and trimming were inferred from the DNA. This repertoire shows about 140,000 clones, roughly 84% found once; its top ten account for 8% to 9%. The sample belongs to a study of blood T cell repertoires in COVID-19. Study-wide context: The study drew acute and convalescent COVID-19 samples from the United States, Italy and Spain. In each case, the material was cDNA or gDNA derived from T cells, B-cell-depleted T cells, or PBMCs.

Seattle participants joined during active infection and were tracked over time. This TCR was recovered from a man aged 30 to 39 with COVID-19, enrolled during active disease. The chain combines TRBV28 with TRBJ2-6; weak D call: TRBD1 (6 bases). Sequenced material: peripheral blood. The CDR3 sequence: CASSFPRGSGANVLTF. In nucleotides, the CDR3 is TGTGCCAGCAGTTTCCCCAGGGGTAGTGGGGCCAACGTCCTGACTTTC.